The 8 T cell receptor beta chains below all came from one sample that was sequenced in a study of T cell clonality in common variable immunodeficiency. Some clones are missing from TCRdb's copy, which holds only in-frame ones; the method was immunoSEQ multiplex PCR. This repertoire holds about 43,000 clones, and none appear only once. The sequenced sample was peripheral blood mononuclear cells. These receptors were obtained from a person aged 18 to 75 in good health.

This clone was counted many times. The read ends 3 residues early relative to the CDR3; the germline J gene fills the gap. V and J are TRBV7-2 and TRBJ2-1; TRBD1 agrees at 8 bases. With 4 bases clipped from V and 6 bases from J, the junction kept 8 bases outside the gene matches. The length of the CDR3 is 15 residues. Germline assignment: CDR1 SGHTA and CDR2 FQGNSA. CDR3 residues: CASSYDRGLGNEQFF. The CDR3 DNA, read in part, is TGTGCCAGCAGCTACGACAGGGGTTTAGGCAATGAG.

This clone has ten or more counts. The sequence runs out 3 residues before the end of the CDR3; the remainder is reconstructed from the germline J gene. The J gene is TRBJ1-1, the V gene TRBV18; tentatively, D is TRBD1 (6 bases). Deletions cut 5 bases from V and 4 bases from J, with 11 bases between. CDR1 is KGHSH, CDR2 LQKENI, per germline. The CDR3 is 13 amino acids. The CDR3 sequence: CASSTTGLTEAFF. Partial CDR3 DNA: TGTGCCAGCTCAACGACAGGTCTCACTGAA.

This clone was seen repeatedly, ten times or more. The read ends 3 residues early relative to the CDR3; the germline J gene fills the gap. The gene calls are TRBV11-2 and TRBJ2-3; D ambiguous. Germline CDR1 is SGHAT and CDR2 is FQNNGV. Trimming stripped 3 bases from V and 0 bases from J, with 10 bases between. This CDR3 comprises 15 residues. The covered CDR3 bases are TGTGCCAGCAGCTTGGCAGTCATTAGCACAGATACG. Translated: CASSLAVISTDT. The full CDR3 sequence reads CASSLAVISTDTQYF.

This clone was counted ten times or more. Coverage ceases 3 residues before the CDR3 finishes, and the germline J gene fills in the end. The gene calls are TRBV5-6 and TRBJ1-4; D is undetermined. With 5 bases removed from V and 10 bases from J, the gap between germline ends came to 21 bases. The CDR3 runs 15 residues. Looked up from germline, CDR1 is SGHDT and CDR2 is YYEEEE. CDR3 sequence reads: CASSYGGHTSGKLFF. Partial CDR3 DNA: TGTGCCAGCAGTTACGGCGGCCACACATCTGGAAAA.

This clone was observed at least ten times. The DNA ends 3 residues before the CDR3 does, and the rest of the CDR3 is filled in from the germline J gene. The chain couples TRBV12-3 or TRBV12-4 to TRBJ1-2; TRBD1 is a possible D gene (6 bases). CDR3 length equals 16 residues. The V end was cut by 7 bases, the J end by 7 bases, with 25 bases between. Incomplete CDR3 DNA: TGTGCCAGCACCTGGGGGGGCACCCAGGGTTACGGTGGC. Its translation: CASTWGGTQGYGG. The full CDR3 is CASTWGGTQGYGGYTF.

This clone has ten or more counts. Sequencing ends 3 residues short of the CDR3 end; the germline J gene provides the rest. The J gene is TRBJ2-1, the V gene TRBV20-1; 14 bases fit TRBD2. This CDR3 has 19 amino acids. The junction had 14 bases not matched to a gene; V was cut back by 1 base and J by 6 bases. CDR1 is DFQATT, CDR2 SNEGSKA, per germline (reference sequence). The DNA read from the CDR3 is TGCAGTGCTAGAGTCTTCCTGACTAGCGGGAGGGAGGGGGCCAATGAG. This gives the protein CSARVFLTSGREGANE. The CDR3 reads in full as CSARVFLTSGREGANEQFF.

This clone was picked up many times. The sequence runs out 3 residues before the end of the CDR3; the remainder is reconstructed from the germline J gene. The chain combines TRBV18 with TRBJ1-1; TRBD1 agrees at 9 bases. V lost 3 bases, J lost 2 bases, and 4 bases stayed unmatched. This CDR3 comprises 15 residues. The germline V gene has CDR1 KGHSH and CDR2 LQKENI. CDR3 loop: CASSPEQGANTEAFF. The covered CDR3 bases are TGTGCCAGCTCACCCGAACAGGGGGCAAACACTGAA.

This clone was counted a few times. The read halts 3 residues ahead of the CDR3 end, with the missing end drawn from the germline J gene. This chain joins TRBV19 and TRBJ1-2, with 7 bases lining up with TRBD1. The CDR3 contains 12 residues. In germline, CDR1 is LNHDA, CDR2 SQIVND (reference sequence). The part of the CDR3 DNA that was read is TGTGCCAGTAGAGGACAGGTGGACGAC. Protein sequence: CASRGQVDD. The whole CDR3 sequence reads CASRGQVDDYTF.